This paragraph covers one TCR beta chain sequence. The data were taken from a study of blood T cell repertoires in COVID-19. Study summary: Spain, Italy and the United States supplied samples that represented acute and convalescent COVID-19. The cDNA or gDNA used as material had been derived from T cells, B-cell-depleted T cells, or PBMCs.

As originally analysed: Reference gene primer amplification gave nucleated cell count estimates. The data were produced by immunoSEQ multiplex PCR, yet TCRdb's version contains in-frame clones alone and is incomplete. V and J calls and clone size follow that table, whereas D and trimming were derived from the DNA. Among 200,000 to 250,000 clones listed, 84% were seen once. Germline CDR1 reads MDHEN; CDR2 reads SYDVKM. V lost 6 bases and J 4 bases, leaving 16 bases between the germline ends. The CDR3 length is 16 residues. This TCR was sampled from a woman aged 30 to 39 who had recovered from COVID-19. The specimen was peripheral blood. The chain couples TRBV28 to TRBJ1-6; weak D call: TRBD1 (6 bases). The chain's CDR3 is CASRRQDGLYNSPLHF. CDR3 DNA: TGTGCCAGCAGACGACAGGACGGCCTATATAATTCACCCCTCCACTTT.